This entry concerns a single T cell receptor beta chain. This record comes from a study of blood T cell repertoires in COVID-19. Study background: Acute and convalescent COVID-19 samples came from the United States, Italy and Spain. PBMCs, B-cell-depleted T cells, or T cells were the source of the cDNA or gDNA that made up the material.

Generated by immunoSEQ multiplex PCR, the TCRdb table keeps only in-frame clones and is missing some. The table shows more than 55,000 clones, with roughly 70% occurring only once. The TCR originated in a woman aged 70-85 years with acute or convalescent COVID-19. The sample taken for sequencing was peripheral blood.

This chain's CDR3 is CASSVDRGVGETQYF. The CDR3 nucleotides are TGTGCCAGCAGCGTTGACAGGGGAGTAGGGGAGACCCAGTACTTC. V is TRBV6-5 and J is TRBJ2-5; 8 bases match TRBD1. Germline CDR1 reads MNHEY; CDR2 reads SVGAGI. Trimming cost V 6 bases and J 5 bases; bases outside gene matches: 11. This CDR3 has 15 residues.